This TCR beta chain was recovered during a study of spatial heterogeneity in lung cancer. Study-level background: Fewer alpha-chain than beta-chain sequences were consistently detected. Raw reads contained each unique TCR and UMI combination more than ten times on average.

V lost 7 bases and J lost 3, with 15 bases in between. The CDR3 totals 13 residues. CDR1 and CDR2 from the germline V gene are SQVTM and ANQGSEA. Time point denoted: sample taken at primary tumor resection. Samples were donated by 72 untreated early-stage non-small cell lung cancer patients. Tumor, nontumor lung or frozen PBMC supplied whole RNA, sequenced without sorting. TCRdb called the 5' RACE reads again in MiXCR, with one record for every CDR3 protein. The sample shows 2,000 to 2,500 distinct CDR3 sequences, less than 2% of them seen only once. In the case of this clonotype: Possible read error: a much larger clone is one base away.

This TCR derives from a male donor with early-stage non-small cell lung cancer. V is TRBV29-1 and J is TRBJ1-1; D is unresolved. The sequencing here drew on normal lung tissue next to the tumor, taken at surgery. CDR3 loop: CSASSRRDTEAFF. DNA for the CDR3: TGCAGCGCCTCGTCCCGTCGGGACACTGAAGCTTTCTTT. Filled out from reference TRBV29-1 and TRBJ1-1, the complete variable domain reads SAVISQKPSRDICQRGTSLTIQCQVDSQVTMMFWYRQQPGQSLTLIATANQGSEATYESGFVIDKFPISRPNLTFSTLTVSNMSPEDSSIYLCSASSRRDTEAFFGQGTRLTVV.